One and the same sample provided the 17 T cell receptor beta chains below, sequenced in a study of T cell responses to AZD1222 COVID-19 vaccine. This table comes from immunoSEQ multiplex PCR, and its TCRdb copy is limited to in-frame clones, with some not included. The sample lists fewer than 120,000 clones; around nine tenths were seen once. Sequenced here: peripheral blood, sampled 28 days after the second AZD1222 dose. The source of these receptors is an adult who received the AZD1222 COVID-19 vaccine.

This chain uses TRBV7-9 with TRBJ2-5; D is unclear. CDR1 is SEHNR, CDR2 FQNEAQ, per germline (reference sequence). The CDR3 contains 11 residues. The V and J ends lost 3 bases and 5 bases respectively, with 4 bases between them. CDR3 residues: CASSFGETQYF. DNA of the CDR3: TGTGCCAGCAGCTTCGGTGAGACCCAGTACTTC.

This chain joins TRBV27 and TRBJ2-7, with TRBD2 matching over 8 bases. J was trimmed by 0 bases and V by 2 bases; bases with no gene match: 3. This CDR3 comprises 15 residues. CDR1 is MNHEY, CDR2 SMNVEV, per germline (reference sequence). The DNA for the CDR3 is TGTGCCAGCAGTTTAGGGCTAGCGGGCTCCTACGAGCAGTACTTC. This gives the protein CASSLGLAGSYEQYF.

Points on this clone: The sample holds other DNA sequences that translate to the same CDR3. This chain connects TRBV5-1 to TRBJ1-2, with no clear D. Germline assignment: CDR1 SGHRS and CDR2 YFSETQ. V lost 0 bases to trimming and J lost 5 bases, with 5 bases between them. The CDR3 extends over 12 amino acids. This CDR3 reads CASSLDVYGYTF. In DNA form, the CDR3 reads TGCGCCAGCAGCTTGGACGTTTATGGCTACACCTTC.

This chain links TRBV25-1 with TRBJ2-7, with TRBD1 matching 7 bases. The CDR3 runs to 14 residues. Germline trimming cut 1 base from V and 7 bases from J; bases unmatched to any gene: 7. Germline CDR1 MGHDK, CDR2 SYGVNS. The CDR3: CASSELKGAREQYF. The CDR3 region has the DNA TGTGCCAGCAGTGAATTGAAGGGGGCCAGGGAGCAGTACTTC.

Of note for this clone: Other DNA sequences within the sample encode an identical CDR3. The chain carries TRBV28 and TRBJ2-7; no clear D. Germline V gives CDR1 MDHEN, CDR2 SYDVKM. The CDR3 has 12 residues. V lost 3 bases and J lost 1, with 4 bases in between. CDR3 nucleotides: TGTGCCAGCAGTTTGCAGTCCTACGAGCAGTACTTC. It specifies CASSLQSYEQYF.

The chain employs TRBV28 and TRBJ1-4; D perhaps matches TRBD1 (6 bases). V lost 4 bases and J 4 bases, leaving 10 bases between the germline ends. There are 14 residues in the CDR3. Germline assignment: CDR1 MDHEN and CDR2 SYDVKM. The CDR3: CASSWTVDNEKLFF. The CDR3 nucleotides are TGTGCCAGCAGTTGGACAGTGGATAATGAAAAACTGTTTTTT.

The rearrangement joins TRBV20-1 to TRBJ1-2; D remains unclear. Between the trimmed V and J ends, which lost 7 bases and 4 bases, there was a span of 1 base. The CDR3 totals 8 residues. Germline V gives CDR1 DFQATT, CDR2 SNEGSKA (reference sequence). In DNA form, the CDR3 reads TGCAGTGTCTATGGCTACACCTTC. The encoded protein is CSVYGYTF.

The V and J genes are TRBV25-1 and TRBJ2-3; D may be TRBD1 (5 bases). This CDR3 comprises 14 residues. Deletions cut 3 bases from V and 4 bases from J, with 11 bases between. Germline V gene data show CDR1 as MGHDK and CDR2 as SYGVNS. CDR3 bases: TGTGCCAGCAGTGACTCAGGGAAAGCAGATACGCAGTATTTT. It encodes CASSDSGKADTQYF.

The chain employs TRBV28 and TRBJ2-1; maybe TRBD2 (6 bases). Germline CDR1 and CDR2: MDHEN and SYDVKM. V lost 2 bases to trimming and J lost 8 bases, with 13 bases between them. The CDR3 contains 14 residues. Here the CDR3 DNA reads TGTGCCAGCAGTTTAACGGGAGCGGTATATGAGCAGTTCTTC. Amino acid sequence: CASSLTGAVYEQFF.

V usage is TRBV5-6 and J usage is TRBJ1-2; D unclear. V was shortened by 1 base and J by 3 bases, with 4 bases between the two germline ends. Germline CDR1 and CDR2: SGHDT and YYEEEE. The length of the CDR3 is 12 residues. The CDR3 sequence: CASSLSYYGYTF. The CDR3 bases are TGTGCCAGCAGCTTGTCTTACTATGGCTACACCTTC.

The rearrangement links TRBV6-5 to TRBJ1-2; D gene uncertain. This CDR3 is built from 14 residues. Looked up from germline, CDR1 is MNHEY and CDR2 is SVGAGI. V was shortened by 7 bases and J by 5 bases, with 17 bases between the two germline ends. For the CDR3, the DNA is TGTGCCAGCACACCGGGCCAAGAGCGATATGGCTACACCTTC. Translation gives CASTPGQERYGYTF.

This rearrangement joins TRBV25-1 to TRBJ1-3; D not certain. The V gene lost 6 bases and the J gene lost 0 bases, with 9 bases spanning the gap. The CDR3 is 14 amino acids. Per germline, CDR1 MGHDK and CDR2 SYGVNS. The CDR3: CASRGSRSGNTIYF. In nucleotides, the CDR3 is TGTGCCAGCAGGGGGAGTCGCTCTGGAAACACCATATATTTT.

This chain uses TRBV10-1 with TRBJ2-1; D remains unclear. Trimming took off 0 bases at V and 3 bases at J, with 12 bases between the two ends. This CDR3 is built from 16 residues. Per the germline V gene, CDR1 is WNHNN and CDR2 is SYGVQD (reference sequence). CDR3 sequence (DNA): TGCGCCAGCAGTGAGTCCCCAGATAAGAACTACAATGAGCAGTTCTTC. It translates to CASSESPDKNYNEQFF.

The chain couples TRBV10-3 to TRBJ1-1; 7 positions agree with TRBD1. This CDR3 comprises 14 residues. V gave up 5 bases and J gave up 3 bases; unmatched junction bases: 6. The germline V gene has CDR1 ENHRY and CDR2 SYGVKD. The CDR3: CAISNRGGDTEAFF. For the CDR3, the DNA is TGTGCCATCAGTAACAGGGGAGGGGACACTGAAGCTTTCTTT.

V and J are TRBV25-1 and TRBJ1-2, with 8 bases lining up with TRBD1. V dropped 1 base and J dropped 10; count of bases not matched to a gene: 17. CDR1 and CDR2 (germline): MGHDK, SYGVNS. This CDR3 spans 17 amino acids. Here the CDR3 reads CASSESGRMGDRPHYTF. The CDR3 coding sequence is TGTGCCAGCAGTGAATCGGGAAGGATGGGGGACAGGCCTCACTACACCTTC.

J is TRBJ1-5 and V is TRBV2, with TRBD1 as a possible D gene (6 bases). The CDR3 totals 14 residues. Trimming took off 7 bases at V and 0 bases at J, with 10 bases between the two ends. The germline CDR1 and CDR2 sequences are SNHLY and FYNNEI. The chain's CDR3 is CASTGQLSNQPQHF. In DNA, the CDR3 is TGTGCCAGCACCGGACAGCTTAGCAATCAGCCCCAGCATTTT.

The chain combines TRBV2 with TRBJ1-2, with a weak D call TRBD1 (5 bases). The CDR3 is made up of 16 amino acids. From germline, CDR1 is SNHLY and CDR2 FYNNEI. Trimming pared 3 bases from V and 5 bases from J, leaving 19 bases between. CDR3 in DNA: TGTGCCAGCAGTGACAGGGCGGGAGGGGCACTGTATGGCTACACCTTC. Translating gives CASSDRAGGALYGYTF.